The entry below gives a single TCR beta chain sequence along with its context. V gave up 1 base and J gave up 9 bases; unmatched junction bases: 6. The V gene's germline CDR1 is LGHDT and CDR2 YNNKEL (reference sequence). The CDR3 has 14 amino acids. This entry is derived from a study of blood T cell repertoires in COVID-19. About the study: Sources were T cells, B-cell-depleted T cells, or PBMCs; the material itself was cDNA or gDNA.

Measured with immunoSEQ multiplex PCR; TCRdb has only the in-frame clones, and not every one. The sample contains approximately 250,000 clones, 80% to 90% of which appear only once. The sequencing input was peripheral blood. This TCR was recovered from a man in his thirties or forties with active or convalescent COVID-19. The V call is TRBV3-1 (or the pseudogene TRBV3-2), the J call TRBJ1-5; TRBD1 agrees at 7 bases. For the CDR3, the DNA is TGTGCCAGCAGCCAAGGCACAGGGGATCGGCCCCAGCATTTT. Translation: CASSQGTGDRPQHF.